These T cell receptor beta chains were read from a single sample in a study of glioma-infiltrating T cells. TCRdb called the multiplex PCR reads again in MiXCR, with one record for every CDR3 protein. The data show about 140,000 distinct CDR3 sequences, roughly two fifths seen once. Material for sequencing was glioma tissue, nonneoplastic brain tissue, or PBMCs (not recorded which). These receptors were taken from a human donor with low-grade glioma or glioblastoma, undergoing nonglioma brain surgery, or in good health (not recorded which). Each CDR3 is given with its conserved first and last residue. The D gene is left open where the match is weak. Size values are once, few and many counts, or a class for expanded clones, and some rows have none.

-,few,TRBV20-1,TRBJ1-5,CSARDPRDNHQPQHF,TGCAGTGCTAGAGATCCCCGGGACAACCATCAGCCCCAGCATTTT
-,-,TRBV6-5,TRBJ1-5,CAITIDSNQPQHF,TGTGCCATCACGATCGATAGCAATCAGCCCCAGCATTTT
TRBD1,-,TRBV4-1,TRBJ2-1,CASSTRQGMNEQFF,TGCGCCAGCAGCACCCGACAGGGGATGAATGAGCAGTTCTTC
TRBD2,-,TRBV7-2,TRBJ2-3,CASSLVSLAGGWATDTQYF,TGTGCCAGCAGCTTAGTGTCTCTAGCGGGAGGTTGGGCCACAGATACGCAGTATTTT
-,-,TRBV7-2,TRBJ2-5,CASSFDPQETQYF,TGTGCCAGCAGCTTTGATCCCCAAGAGACCCAGTACTTC
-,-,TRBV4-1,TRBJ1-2,CASSPYPTEPYGYTF,TGCGCCAGCAGCCCCTACCCGACAGAACCTTATGGCTACACCTTC
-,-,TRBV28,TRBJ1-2,CASSSLGRTPDAF,TGTGCCAGCAGTTCCCTCGGGAGGACCCCGGACGCCTTC
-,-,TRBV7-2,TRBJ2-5,CASSYWTLAETQYF,TGTGCCAGCAGCTACTGGACTCTTGCGGAGACCCAGTACTTC
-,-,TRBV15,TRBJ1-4,CATSRDRSGEKLFF,TGTGCCACCAGCAGAGACAGGTCCGGAGAAAAACTGTTTTTT
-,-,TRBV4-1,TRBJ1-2,CASSQDKTGYGYTF,TGCGCCAGCAGCCAAGATAAAACAGGCTATGGCTACACCTTC
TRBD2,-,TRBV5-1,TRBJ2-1,CASSWTSYNEQFF,TGCGCCAGCAGCTGGACTAGCTACAATGAGCAGTTCTTC
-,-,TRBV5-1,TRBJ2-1,CASSLEGGRNNEQFF,TGCGCCAGCAGCTTGGAGGGGGGGCGGAACAATGAGCAGTTCTTC
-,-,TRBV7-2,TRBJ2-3,CASSFGTRLDTQYF,TGTGCCAGCAGCTTCGGGACTCGCTTGGATACGCAGTATTTT
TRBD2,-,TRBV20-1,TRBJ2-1,CSARGLAENNEQFF,TGCAGTGCTAGGGGACTAGCGGAGAACAATGAGCAGTTCTTC
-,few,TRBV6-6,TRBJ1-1,CASSYEVIGPSPAFF,TGTGCCAGCAGTTACGAGGTGATAGGGCCGTCTCCGGCTTTCTTT
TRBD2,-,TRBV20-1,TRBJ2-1,CSALTSGGAFYEQFF,TGCAGTGCTTTAACTAGCGGGGGGGCTTTCTATGAGCAGTTCTTC
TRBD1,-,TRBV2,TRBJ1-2,CASILRTGGLVANYGYTF,TGTGCCAGCATTCTAAGGACAGGGGGCTTAGTAGCCAACTATGGCTACACCTTC
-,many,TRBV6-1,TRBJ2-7,CASSRGQYEQYF,TGTGCCAGCAGTCGAGGACAGTACGAGCAGTACTTC
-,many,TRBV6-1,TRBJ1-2,CASSSNYGYTF,TGTGCCAGCAGTTCAAACTATGGCTACACCTTC
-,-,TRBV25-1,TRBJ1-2,CASSYFDRGYGYTF,TGTGCCAGCAGTTACTTCGACAGAGGCTATGGCTACACCTTC
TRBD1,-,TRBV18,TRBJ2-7,CASSPGTAYEQYF,TGTGCCAGCTCACCAGGGACAGCCTACGAGCAGTACTTC
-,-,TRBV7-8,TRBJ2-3,CASSGGSRNTDTQYF,TGTGCCAGCAGCGGAGGTAGCCGGAACACAGATACGCAGTATTTT
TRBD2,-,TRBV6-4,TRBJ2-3,CASIRGTSSTDTQYF,TGTGCCAGCATTCGCGGGACTAGCTCCACAGATACGCAGTATTTT
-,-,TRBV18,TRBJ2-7,CASGRRERTVEQYF,TGTGCCAGCGGACGACGGGAACGAACGGTCGAGCAGTACTTC
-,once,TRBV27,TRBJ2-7,CASRKSGAETYEQYF,TGTGCCAGCAGAAAATCCGGGGCCGAGACCTACGAGCAGTACTTC
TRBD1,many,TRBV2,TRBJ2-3,CASRTGTDTQYF,TGTGCCAGCAGGACAGGGACAGATACGCAGTATTTT
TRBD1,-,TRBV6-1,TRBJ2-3,CASSRLTGVDTQYF,TGTGCCAGCAGTCGCCTCACAGGGGTGGATACGCAGTATTTT
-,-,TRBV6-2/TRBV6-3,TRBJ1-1,CASSATVKAEAFF,TGTGCCAGCAGTGCGACGGTCAAAGCTGAAGCTTTCTTT
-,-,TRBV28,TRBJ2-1,CAGGRYNEQFF,TGTGCGGGCGGACGGTACAATGAGCAGTTCTTC
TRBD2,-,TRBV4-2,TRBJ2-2,CASSLGTSYTGELFF,TGTGCCAGCAGCTTAGGGACTAGTTACACCGGGGAGCTGTTTTTT
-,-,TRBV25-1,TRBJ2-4,CASRGTDENIQYF,TGTGCCAGCAGAGGGACGGACGAAAACATTCAGTACTTC
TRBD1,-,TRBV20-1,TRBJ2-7,CSAHGDRSYEQYF,TGCAGTGCTCATGGGGACAGGTCCTACGAGCAGTACTTC
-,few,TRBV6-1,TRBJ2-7,CASRLDRSYEQYF,TGTGCCAGCAGACTTGACAGGTCCTACGAGCAGTACTTC
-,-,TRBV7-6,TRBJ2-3,CASSARQTDTQYF,TGTGCCAGCAGCGCCCGACAGACAGATACGCAGTATTTT
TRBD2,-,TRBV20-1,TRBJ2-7,CSASRLAGHYEQYF,TGCAGTGCTAGCAGACTAGCGGGGCACTACGAGCAGTACTTC
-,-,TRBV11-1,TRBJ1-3,CASSSTDSSGNTIYF,TGTGCCAGCAGCTCCACGGACTCCTCTGGAAACACCATATATTTT
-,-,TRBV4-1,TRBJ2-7,CASSRGLPTPHEQYF,TGCGCCAGCAGCCGCGGACTGCCAACGCCCCACGAGCAGTACTTC
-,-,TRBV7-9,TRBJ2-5,CASSLGGGFIETQYF,TGTGCCAGCAGCTTAGGAGGAGGTTTTATCGAGACCCAGTACTTC
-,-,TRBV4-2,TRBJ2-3,CASSQERSKRAEYF,TGTGCCAGCAGCCAAGAGCGGTCTAAGCGGGCTGAGTATTTT
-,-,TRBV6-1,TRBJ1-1,CASSYVKGSEAFF,TGTGCCAGCAGTTATGTCAAAGGTTCTGAAGCTTTCTTT
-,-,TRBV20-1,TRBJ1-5,CSARDAGLGQPQHF,TGCAGTGCTAGAGATGCGGGTTTGGGTCAGCCCCAGCATTTT
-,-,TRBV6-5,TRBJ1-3,CASSYSALVRTAGNTIYF,TGTGCCAGCAGTTACTCGGCACTCGTTAGGACCGCTGGAAACACCATATATTTT
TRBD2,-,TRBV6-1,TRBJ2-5,CASSTTSGGREETQYF,TGTGCCAGCAGTACGACTAGCGGGGGAAGAGAAGAGACCCAGTACTTC
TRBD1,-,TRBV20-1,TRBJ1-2,CSALTGGGFQLGYTF,TGCAGTGCTCTCACAGGGGGCGGGTTTCAGCTTGGCTACACCTTC
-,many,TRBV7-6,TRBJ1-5,CASSLGQDQPQHF,TGTGCCAGCAGCTTAGGACAGGACCAGCCCCAGCATTTT
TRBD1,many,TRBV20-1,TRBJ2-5,CSAAPGQGTEETQYF,TGCAGTGCCGCGCCGGGACAGGGGACCGAAGAGACCCAGTACTTC
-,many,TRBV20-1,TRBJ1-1,CSARSLRADTEAFF,TGCAGTGCTAGATCTTTAAGGGCTGACACTGAAGCTTTCTTT
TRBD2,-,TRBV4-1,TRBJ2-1,CASSQTSGDYNEQFF,TGCGCCAGCAGCCAAACTAGCGGAGACTACAATGAGCAGTTCTTC
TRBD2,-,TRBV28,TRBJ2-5,CASSQDGTSKETQYF,TGCGCCAGCAGCCAAGATGGGACTAGCAAAGAGACCCAGTACTTC
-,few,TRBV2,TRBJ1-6,CASSEEAANSPLHF,TGTGCCAGCAGTGAAGAGGCGGCCAACTCACCCCTCCACTTT
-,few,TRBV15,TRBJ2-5,CATSRGPEETQYF,TGTGCCACCAGCAGAGGCCCGGAAGAGACCCAGTACTTC
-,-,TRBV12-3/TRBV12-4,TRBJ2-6,CARSRQRVPGANVLTF,TGTGCCAGATCCCGCCAGAGGGTCCCTGGGGCCAACGTCCTGACTTTC
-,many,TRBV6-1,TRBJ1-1,CASSRQMDLSEAFF,TGTGCCAGCAGTAGACAGATGGACCTTAGTGAAGCTTTCTTT
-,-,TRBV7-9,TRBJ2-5,CARSELRETQYF,TGTGCCAGGAGTGAACTTCGAGAGACCCAGTACTTC
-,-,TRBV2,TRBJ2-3,CASSARQTGTQYF,TGTGCCAGCAGCGCCCGACAGACAGGTACGCAGTATTTT
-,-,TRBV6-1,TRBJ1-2,CASSEAGYGYTF,TGCGCCAGCAGTGAGGCAGGGTATGGCTACACCTTC
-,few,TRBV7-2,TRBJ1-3,CASSLAGAGNTIYF,TGTGCCAGCAGCTTAGCAGGGGCTGGAAACACCATATATTTT
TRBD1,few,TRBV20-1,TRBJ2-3,CSAQGQSTDTQYF,TGCAGTGCTCAGGGACAGAGCACAGATACGCAGTATTTT
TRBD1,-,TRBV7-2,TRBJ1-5,CASSLWDSGGQPQHF,TGTGCCAGCAGCTTATGGGACAGTGGTGGGCAGCCCCAGCATTTT
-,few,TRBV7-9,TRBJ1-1,CASSAGTMNTEAFF,TGTGCCAGCAGCGCCGGGACTATGAACACTGAAGCTTTCTTT